This T cell receptor beta chain is from a study of T cell responses to AZD1222 COVID-19 vaccine. A note on this clone: What it binds is unknown.

Points from the study as a whole: Only a handful of AZD1222 recipients were seropositive at baseline. Regions left unmutated in variants are reportedly the target of nearly half of spike-specific TCRs.

Repertoires were generated with immunoSEQ multiplex PCR, while TCRdb's copy carries only in-frame clones and drops some. The sample has 95,000 to 130,000 clones, approximately 83% seen once; the top ten hold roughly 3.9%. This receptor was taken from an adult in good health. Sequenced here: peripheral blood, sampled on day 0 of MenACWY control vaccination.

The CDR3 DNA is TGTGCCAGCAGCCATGCCACGGGACAAAATTCACCCCTCCACTTT. Protein: CASSHATGQNSPLHF. This sequence joins TRBV4-2 and TRBJ1-6; D might be TRBD1 (6 bases). Germline values: CDR1 LGHNA, CDR2 YNFKEQ. The CDR3 totals 15 residues. V lost 3 bases, J lost 7 bases, and 13 bases lay in between.